These T cell receptor beta chains were read from a single sample in a study of T cell clones after liver transplantation. Method: immunoSEQ multiplex PCR; TCRdb's copy keeps in-frame clones and lacks some. Of roughly 100,000 clones listed, more than 75% were seen once; the top ten hold 0.8% to 1%. This specimen was CD4+ T cells from blood, taken before liver transplant. All receptors derive from a human donor who received a liver transplant. The CDR3 runs from the conserved cysteine through the conserved F or W. D genes are given only for firm matches. Not all rows give a size; the values are once, few, many and, for expanded clones, a class.

clone_size d_call j_call v_call cdr3_aa cdr3_nt
- TRBD1 TRBJ1-6 TRBV5-1 CASSPDQGARRSYNSPLHF TGCGCCAGCAGCCCCGATCAGGGGGCGCGAAGGTCCTATAATTCACCCCTCCACTTT
- - TRBJ1-4 TRBV7-6 CASSLVGGKDEKLFF TGTGCCAGCAGCTTAGTCGGGGGCAAGGATGAAAAACTGTTTTTT
- - TRBJ2-2 TRBV14 CASSQDTGWVTGELFF TGTGCCAGCAGCCAAGATACAGGGTGGGTCACCGGGGAGCTGTTTTTT
- - TRBJ1-1 TRBV5-4 CASSTVEFMNTEAFF TGTGCCAGCAGTACGGTAGAGTTCATGAACACTGAAGCTTTCTTT
- TRBD2 TRBJ2-2 TRBV28 CASSSPGLAGFGELFF TGTGCCAGCAGCTCACCGGGACTAGCGGGATTCGGGGAGCTGTTTTTT
- - TRBJ1-2 TRBV2 CASRPFGNYGYTF TGTGCCAGCAGACCCTTCGGTAACTATGGCTACACCTTC
- - TRBJ1-5 TRBV6-6 CASSYTVLNQPQHF TGTGCCAGCAGTTACACAGTCTTAAATCAGCCCCAGCATTTT
- - TRBJ2-3 TRBV7-3 CASSLIPYATDTQYF TGTGCCAGCAGCTTAATCCCTTATGCCACAGATACGCAGTATTTT
- TRBD2 TRBJ2-5 TRBV2 CASRRLAGGMETQYF TGTGCCAGCAGGAGACTAGCGGGGGGAATGGAGACCCAGTACTTC
- TRBD2 TRBJ2-7 TRBV7-6 CASSRLSASGSDEQYF TGTGCCAGCAGCCGATTGTCGGCTAGCGGGTCCGACGAGCAGTACTTC
- - TRBJ1-1 TRBV6-5 CASSHRGYGVEAFF TGTGCCAGCAGTCATAGGGGGTACGGGGTTGAAGCTTTCTTT
- TRBD1 TRBJ1-5 TRBV27 CASSLGQGRQPQHF TGTGCCAGCAGTTTGGGACAGGGTCGCCAGCCCCAGCATTTT
- - TRBJ2-7 TRBV9 CASSAQGFGQGEQYF TGTGCCAGCAGCGCTCAGGGTTTTGGGCAAGGGGAGCAGTACTTC
- - TRBJ1-4 TRBV19 CASSIGNEKLFF TGTGCCAGTAGTATCGGGAATGAAAAACTGTTTTTT
few - TRBJ1-3 TRBV18 CASSPWEISGNTIYF TGTGCCAGCTCACCATGGGAAATCTCAGGAAACACCATATATTTT
- TRBD1 TRBJ1-5 TRBV7-2 CASSLRSTGVNQPQHF TGTGCCAGCAGCTTAAGGTCGACAGGGGTTAATCAGCCCCAGCATTTT
- TRBD2 TRBJ2-7 TRBV4-2 CASSQGLAGGQREQYF TGTGCCAGCAGCCAAGGACTAGCGGGGGGGCAGCGCGAGCAGTACTTC
once - TRBJ1-1 TRBV18 CASSTGPNTEAFF TGTGCCAGCTCAACGGGACCGAACACTGAAGCTTTCTTT
once - TRBJ2-7 TRBV6-6 CASRSNTGLSYEQYF TGTGCCAGCAGGAGCAATACAGGGCTTTCCTACGAGCAGTACTTC
- TRBD1 TRBJ1-3 TRBV19 CASSPTGASGNTIYF TGTGCCAGTAGTCCGACAGGGGCCTCTGGAAACACCATATATTTT
- - TRBJ1-2 TRBV27 CASSLSSGGGYGYTF TGTGCCAGCAGTTTATCGAGTGGGGGCGGCTATGGCTACACCTTC
- TRBD1 TRBJ1-5 TRBV5-6 CASSFRDRGREQPQHF TGTGCCAGCAGCTTCCGGGACAGGGGGCGCGAGCAGCCCCAGCATTTT
once - TRBJ2-1 TRBV7-2 CASSSSTGTLAYNEQFF TGTGCCAGCAGCTCGTCCACAGGGACACTGGCGTACAATGAGCAGTTCTTC
- - TRBJ1-3 TRBV27 CASREGFGNTIYF TGTGCCAGCAGGGAGGGATTCGGAAACACCATATATTTT
- - TRBJ1-4 TRBV18 CASSHVRGPGEKLFF TGTGCCAGCTCACACGTACGGGGCCCAGGGGAAAAACTGTTTTTT
- TRBD1 TRBJ1-2 TRBV5-5 CASSSIGTGSRGYTF TGTGCCAGCAGCTCCATCGGGACAGGGAGTCGGGGCTACACCTTC
once - TRBJ2-1 TRBV5-1 CASSLVARVTSNEQFF TGCGCCAGCAGCTTGGTAGCCAGGGTAACGAGCAATGAGCAGTTCTTC
- TRBD1 TRBJ1-4 TRBV27 CASRPRGLDNEKLFF TGTGCCAGCAGGCCAAGGGGGCTGGATAATGAAAAACTGTTTTTT
- - TRBJ1-1 TRBV5-1 CASSVRGGTEAFF TGCGCCAGCAGTGTACGGGGCGGCACTGAAGCTTTCTTT
- - TRBJ1-5 TRBV4-1 CASSQDSGFNQPQHF TGCGCCAGCAGCCAAGACTCGGGGTTCAATCAGCCCCAGCATTTT
- - TRBJ2-7 TRBV7-9 CASSWATGNTYEQYF TGTGCCAGCAGCTGGGCGACAGGCAATACCTACGAGCAGTACTTC
- TRBD1 TRBJ1-5 TRBV27 CASRSGTDSNQPQHF TGTGCCAGCAGAAGCGGGACAGATAGCAATCAGCCCCAGCATTTT
- TRBD2 TRBJ2-5 TRBV4-2 CASSLGTSGVGETQYF TGTGCCAGCAGCCTTGGGACTAGCGGGGTCGGGGAGACCCAGTACTTC
- TRBD2 TRBJ2-1 TRBV5-1 CASSFGGSGNEQFF TGCGCCAGCAGCTTCGGCGGGAGTGGTAATGAGCAGTTCTTC
- - TRBJ1-2 TRBV14 CASSQGTLYGYTF TGTGCCAGCAGCCAAGGGACACTTTATGGCTACACCTTC
- TRBD2 TRBJ2-5 TRBV15 CATSRRTSSETQYF TGTGCCACCAGCAGAAGGACTAGCAGCGAGACCCAGTACTTC